Given below is one T cell receptor beta chain in context. The clone's antigen remains unknown. It has no much larger one-base neighbor in the sample; base qualities were not kept. The CDR3 measures 15 amino acids from cysteine to phenylalanine. Just CDR3 DNA is preserved here, 45 bases in frame from base 1. The germline V gene gives CDR1 as MNHEY and CDR2 as SVGAGI. At the junction V is shortened by 4 bases and J by 7 bases; bases outside the gene matches: 11. The sample is drawn from a study of blood T cell repertoires in COVID-19 (dated by TCRdb to 2018 to 2020). Looking at the study overall: Samples covering the acute and convalescent phases of COVID-19 were provided by collaborators in the United States, Italy and Spain. The material from the prospective study consisted of cDNA or gDNA derived from T cells, B-cell-depleted T cells, or PBMCs. Subjects who had been exposed to COVID-19, were actively infected with it, or had recovered from it provided the deeply sampled blood TCRbeta repertoires that made up the dataset. The repertoires were made available in a free public database intended to serve as a resource for research on the immune response to SARS-CoV-2. The samples were drawn from two sources: the first 160 participants of the ongoing ImmuneRACE study, and some 1,300 subjects contributed by 6 global collaborators. Nearly every sample came with metadata listing a de-identified subject ID, COVID-19 status, age in years and sex. Where HLA class I and class II types were available, the types were taken from metadata supplied by the sample provider, not from assay-based typing. Here is what the overall study found, with its caveats: Clinical and demographic metadata were provided uncurated, with the amount varying by source and participant.

Whole blood was collected in K2EDTA tubes by collaborating institutions according to the institutions' own protocols. Collaborator samples were shipped for TCRbeta analysis as frozen whole blood, isolated PBMCs, or DNA extracted from either sample type. The immunoSEQ Assay, a bias-controlled multiplex PCR, was used to amplify TCRbeta CDR3 regions from genomic DNA. Per the original workflow: The number of nucleated cells in each sample was estimated by amplification of reference gene primers within the assay. Sequence reads were collapsed and filtered to measure the absolute abundance of every unique TCRbeta CDR3 rearrangement. For each sample, productive Simpson clonality was calculated as the square root of Simpson's diversity index across productive rearrangements. The immuneACCESS repertoire file appears here via TCRdb, limited to in-frame rearrangements. These files lack a portion of the clones; in checked studies, under half of the deficit traces to unresolved V genes, and the cause of the others is not known. V, J and clone size are taken as reported in that table, and D and trimming were inferred from the DNA itself. This sample holds approximately 63,000 clones; more than 85% were observed only once. Of the sample, approximately 5.1% falls within the top ten clones.

Sequencing was performed on peripheral blood. This receptor was identified in an older man in a cohort sampled during active COVID-19. The V and J genes are TRBV6-5 and TRBJ1-2; 8 nucleotides in the junction match TRBD1. At the DNA level, the sequence is TGTGCCAGCAGTTCCACTCCCCAGGGGGCGTTTGGCTACACCTTC. The translation is CASSSTPQGAFGYTF.